This T cell receptor beta chain is from a study of CD8 T cells in Susac syndrome. The CDR3 extends over 14 amino acids. Germline loops: CDR1 LGHNA, CDR2 YSLEER. With 0 bases removed from V and 0 bases from J, the gap between germline ends came to 6 bases. General observations from the study: The study's TCR sequencing and HLA analysis drew on a certain number of individuals. That number was acknowledged as relatively small.

The sequenced target, TCR beta, came from blood CD8+ and CD4+ T cells. Bulk CD8+ and CD4+ cells came from magnetic negative isolation; CD8+ TEMRA by FACS. Points on this clonotype: Its specificity is unknown.

RNA amounts of 0.5 to 1 ug underwent reverse transcription with random hexamers. TCRdb reprocessed the immunoSEQ multiplex PCR reads via MiXCR and lists one record per CDR3 protein. This sample has 110,000 or so distinct CDR3 sequences, with around 93% found just once. This rearrangement joins TRBV4-3 to TRBJ2-7; unclear D gene. Sequenced sample: CD8+ T cells from PBMCs. The receptor comes from a human donor in good health. CDR3 amino acids: CASSQDPYSYEQYF. The DNA of the CDR3 is TGCGCCAGCAGCCAAGATCCGTACTCCTACGAGCAGTACTTC.